A single sample gave rise to the 29 T cell receptor beta chains below, sequenced in a study of T cells after yellow fever vaccination. TCRdb used MiXCR to reprocess the 5' RACE reads, holding one entry per CDR3 protein. The profile shows 610,000 or so distinct CDR3 sequences, about 12% of them singletons. The sample was PBMCs, taken on the day of the yellow fever booster vaccination. The origin of the receptors is a man in his thirties or forties who received the YFV17D yellow fever vaccine.

This clonotype was observed a handful of times. The V call is TRBV7-9, the J call TRBJ2-5; possible D gene TRBD2, 5 bases. Germline V gene sequence: CDR1 SEHNR, CDR2 FQNEAQ (reference sequence). Deletions cut 2 bases from V and 2 bases from J, with 12 bases between. CDR3 length: 15 amino acids. CDR3 amino acids: CASSLPSGVQETQYF. The CDR3, as DNA: TGTGCCAGCAGCTTACCATCCGGGGTACAAGAGACCCAGTACTTC.

V usage is TRBV12-3 or TRBV12-4 and J usage is TRBJ2-1; D gene ambiguous. The CDR3 is made up of 12 amino acids. V was trimmed by 3 bases and J by 8 bases, leaving 8 bases between them. The CDR3 sequence is CASSFPGYEQFF. Written as DNA, the CDR3 is TGTGCCAGCAGTTTCCCCGGGTATGAGCAGTTCTTC.

The chain joins TRBV5-1 to TRBJ1-1; D is perhaps TRBD1 (6 bases). The V end lost 5 bases, the J end lost 1 base, and 12 bases lay between the germline ends. Germline CDR1 SGHRS, CDR2 YFSETQ. This CDR3 is built from 14 residues. The CDR3 sequence: CASSSGGGNTEAFF. As DNA, the CDR3 is TGCGCCAGCAGTTCAGGAGGGGGGAACACTGAAGCTTTCTTT.

The chain recombines TRBV10-3 with TRBJ2-3, with D possibly matching TRBD2 (5 bases). CDR3 size: 13 residues. The germline V gene has CDR1 ENHRY and CDR2 SYGVKD. V lost 6 bases and J 6 bases, leaving 13 bases between the germline ends. The CDR3 spells CAIRELVLDTQYF. The CDR3 DNA sequence: TGTGCCATCAGAGAACTAGTTTTGGATACGCAGTATTTT.

The rearrangement uses TRBV12-5 and TRBJ2-2; 10 bases are shared with TRBD1. Looked up from germline, CDR1 is LGHNT and CDR2 is FRNRAP. J gave up 4 bases and V 1 base, and 6 bases lay outside the gene matches. CDR3 size: 17 residues. CDR3 nucleotide sequence: TGTGCTAGTGGTTTGGACTCCGGGACAGGGGTCACCGGGGAGCTGTTTTTT. Amino acid sequence: CASGLDSGTGVTGELFF.

In its sample, this clonotype was seen many times. The V call is TRBV15, the J call TRBJ1-5, with D unclear. The ends were cut back, 0 bases at V and 5 bases at J, with 5 bases in the middle. The CDR3 extends over 13 amino acids. Germline V gene sequence: CDR1 LNHNV, CDR2 YYDKDF (reference sequence). CDR3 sequence (DNA): TGTGCCACCAGCAGAGATCCCCATCAGCCCCAGCATTTT. It is translated as CATSRDPHQPQHF. The whole variable domain, remainder taken from reference TRBV15 and TRBJ1-5, is DAMVIQNPRYQVTQFGKPVTLSCSQTLNHNVMYWYQQKSSQAPKLLFHYYDKDFNNEADTPDNFQSRRPNTSFCFLDIRSPGLGDTAMYLCATSRDPHQPQHFGDGTRLSIL.

This clonotype was recorded many times. The chain has TRBV25-1 and TRBJ2-1; 12 nucleotides line up with TRBD2. CDR1 is MGHDK and CDR2 is SYGVNS in the germline V gene. This CDR3 is built from 15 residues. The trim removed 4 bases at V and 6 bases at J, leaving 4 bases unmatched. CDR3 amino acids: CASSALAGGPNEQFF. CDR3 in DNA: TGTGCCAGCAGTGCCCTAGCGGGAGGGCCCAATGAGCAGTTCTTC.

The CDR3, as DNA: TGTGCCAGCTTCTCGCCCGAGGGACTAGCGGGAGAAAGATACACCGGGGAGCTGTTTTTT. It translates to CASFSPEGLAGERYTGELFF. The rearrangement uses TRBV12-3 or TRBV12-4 and TRBJ2-2; 14 positions match TRBD2. The CDR3 totals 20 residues. J was trimmed by 3 bases and V by 8 bases; bases with no gene match: 17.

A few counts support this clonotype. The rearrangement joins TRBV5-6 to TRBJ2-7, with unresolved D. Trimming pared 0 bases from V and 4 bases from J, leaving 17 bases between. Germline CDR1 and CDR2: SGHDT and YYEEEE. The CDR3 spans 16 residues. The CDR3: CASSLGVSEKRYEQYF. The CDR3 DNA sequence: TGTGCCAGCAGCTTGGGAGTCAGCGAAAAAAGATACGAGCAGTACTTC. The full variable domain, completed using reference TRBV5-6 and TRBJ2-7, is DAGVTQSPTHLIKTRGQQVTLRCSPKSGHDTVSWYQQALGQGPQFIFQYYEEEERQRGNFPDRFSGHQFPNYSSELNVNALLLGDSALYLCASSLGVSEKRYEQYFGPGTRLTVT.

As regards this clonotype: Sequence at one end of the junction differs from germline and may be a read error. V gene TRBV20-1 combines with J gene TRBJ2-1; TRBD1 is a possible D gene (6 bases). The CDR3 has 12 residues. Germline V gene data show CDR1 as DFQATT and CDR2 as SNEGSKA (reference sequence). The CDR3 DNA reads TGCAGTGCTAGAGACCCAGGACAGCAGCAATTCTTC. Translating it yields CSARDPGQQQFF.

The rearrangement links TRBV6-5 to TRBJ2-7; D perhaps matches TRBD2 (5 bases). V was shortened by 6 bases and J by 6 bases, with 12 bases between the two germline ends. The CDR3 has 12 residues. Germline CDR1 MNHEY, CDR2 SVGAGI. The CDR3 spells CASRDFLSEQYF. DNA of the CDR3: TGTGCCAGCAGGGACTTTCTGAGCGAGCAGTACTTC.

This clonotype was detected a few times. The V call is TRBV12-3 or TRBV12-4, the J call TRBJ2-5; weak D call: TRBD1 (7 bases). Between the trimmed V and J ends, which lost 6 bases and 4 bases, there was a span of 18 bases. This CDR3 is built from 15 residues. The CDR3 DNA follows: TGTGCCAGCAGCCCCCCAGGGGGAGGTACAGAGACCCAGTACTTC. Protein sequence: CASSPPGGGTETQYF.

This rearrangement joins TRBV5-4 to TRBJ2-1, with D uncertain. This CDR3 is built from 16 residues. CDR1 is SGHNT, CDR2 YYREEE, per germline (reference sequence). Trimming took off 5 bases at V and 0 bases at J, with 15 bases between the two ends. CDR3 sequence (DNA): TGTGCCAGCAGGTCATTTGGCGGTAGCTCCTACAATGAGCAGTTCTTC. It encodes CASRSFGGSSYNEQFF.

This clonotype was recorded a few times. The V and J genes are TRBV5-1 and TRBJ2-7; TRBD2 matches 7 bases. Germline V CDR1 and CDR2: SGHRS, YFSETQ. The ends lost 3 bases at V and 3 bases at J; junction bases unmatched: 6. CDR3 length: 14 residues. The CDR3 spells CASSWRRGFYEQYF. CDR3 DNA sequence: TGCGCCAGCAGCTGGCGGCGGGGGTTCTACGAGCAGTACTTC.

V usage is TRBV27 and J usage is TRBJ2-5, with TRBD1 identical over 7 bases. The CDR3 spans 15 residues. Germline CDR1 reads MNHEY; CDR2 reads SMNVEV (reference sequence). V lost 2 bases, J lost 3 bases, and 6 bases stayed unmatched. The CDR3 is CASSLRGQRKETQYF. The CDR3 region has the DNA TGTGCCAGCAGTTTACGGGGACAGAGAAAAGAGACCCAGTACTTC.

This clonotype has a count of ten or more. The junction shows a germline mismatch at one end, possibly a read error. This rearrangement joins TRBV7-9 to TRBJ2-1; possibly TRBD1 for D (6 bases). There are 13 residues in the CDR3. Looked up from germline, CDR1 is SEHNR and CDR2 is FQNEAQ (reference sequence). CDR3: CASSLGADNEQFF. As DNA, the CDR3 is TGCGCCAGCAGCTTGGGGGCGGACAATGAGCAGTTCTTC. The full variable domain, in which reference TRBV7-9 and TRBJ2-1 provide the parts outside the CDR3, is DTGVSQNPRHKITKRGQNVTFRCDPISEHNRLYWYRQTLGQGPEFLTYFQNEAQLEKSRLLSDRFSAERPKGSFSTLEIQRTEQGDSAMYLCASSLGADNEQFFGPGTRLTVL.

This clonotype was observed a few times. The chain couples TRBV20-1 to TRBJ2-1; D remains ambiguous. CDR1 and CDR2 (germline): DFQATT, SNEGSKA (reference sequence). The V end lost 1 base, the J end lost 8 bases, and 3 bases lay between the germline ends. The CDR3 has 10 amino acids. The CDR3 region is CSARAHEQFF. The CDR3 DNA reads TGCAGTGCTAGAGCACATGAGCAGTTCTTC.

This clonotype has more than one count but fewer than ten. The CDR3 sequence: CASSHTSGRNNEQFF. The CDR3 DNA reads as TGTGCCAGCAGCCATACTAGCGGGAGGAACAATGAGCAGTTCTTC. V is TRBV4-2 and J is TRBJ2-1; 12 positions agree with TRBD2. The germline V gene has CDR1 LGHNA and CDR2 YNFKEQ. The junction had 2 bases not matched to a gene; V was cut back by 3 bases and J by 5 bases. The CDR3 consists of 15 residues.

This clonotype was seen only a few times. The chain employs TRBV6-5 and TRBJ2-7; D is perhaps TRBD2 (6 bases). This CDR3 comprises 13 residues. Germline CDR1 MNHEY, CDR2 SVGAGI. Trimming pared 4 bases from V and 5 bases from J, leaving 12 bases between. CDR3 amino acids: CASSSGVRHEQYF. As DNA, the CDR3 is TGTGCCAGCAGTTCGGGGGTCCGTCACGAGCAGTACTTC.

The chain joins TRBV7-9 to TRBJ2-7, with D perhaps given as TRBD1 or TRBD2 (5 bases each). The length of the CDR3 is 16 residues. Germline assignment: CDR1 SEHNR and CDR2 FQNEAQ (reference sequence). V dropped 1 base and J dropped 6 bases, with 19 bases sitting between them. CDR3 bases: TGTGCCAGCAGCTTAGAGTCGGGGACGGGTTCGTTCGAGCAGTACTTC. It specifies CASSLESGTGSFEQYF.

The V and J genes are TRBV3-1 and TRBJ1-1, with D unresolved. CDR1 is LGHDT, CDR2 YNNKEL, per germline (reference sequence). Trimming shortened V by 0 bases and J by 0 bases, and 17 bases separated the two germline ends. The CDR3 spans 18 residues. The CDR3 loop is CASSQERQRASLNTEAFF. The CDR3 DNA is TGTGCCAGCAGCCAAGAGCGCCAGCGGGCTTCCTTGAACACTGAAGCTTTCTTT.

J is TRBJ2-7 and V is TRBV27; a weak D match, TRBD2 (6 bases). V was cut by 3 bases and J by 3 bases, with 15 bases left in between. Germline-derived CDR1 and CDR2 are MNHEY and SMNVEV (reference sequence). The CDR3 totals 15 residues. CDR3 protein: CASSLGGDSIYEQYF. CDR3 nucleotide sequence: TGTGCCAGCAGTTTGGGGGGTGACAGCATCTACGAGCAGTACTTC.

The chain links TRBV2 to TRBJ2-5, with D possibly TRBD2 on 6 matching bases. Per the germline V gene, CDR1 is SNHLY and CDR2 is FYNNEI. This CDR3 is 14 amino acids long. Trimming stripped 7 bases from V and 2 bases from J, with 14 bases between. The CDR3 DNA is TGTGCCAGCACCAGGCGGGGCTCACAAGAGACCCAGTACTTC. Translation gives CASTRRGSQETQYF.

This clonotype has only a few counts. The rearrangement uses TRBV2 and TRBJ2-7; D is possibly TRBD1 (6 bases). The CDR3 spans 10 residues. Trimming removed 7 bases from V and 7 bases from J, with 8 bases in between. Per the germline V gene, CDR1 is SNHLY and CDR2 is FYNNEI. In DNA form, the CDR3 reads TGTGCCAGCAAAGGGGGTGAGCAGTACTTC. This translates into CASKGGEQYF.

The chain joins TRBV18 to TRBJ2-2; TRBD2 matches at 7 bases. The germline V gene encodes CDR1 KGHSH and CDR2 LQKENI. V trimming: 3 bases; J trimming: 6 bases; junction bases outside the gene matches: 10. The CDR3 has 16 amino acids. The CDR3 DNA is TGTGCCAGCTCACCTGCACTTGCGGGAGCCTCCGGGGAGCTGTTTTTT. Amino acids: CASSPALAGASGELFF.

This clonotype was seen more than once but under ten times. V is TRBV18 and J is TRBJ2-1; no reliable D call. V was trimmed by 0 bases and J by 4 bases, leaving 19 bases between them. The CDR3 runs 18 residues. Germline-derived CDR1 and CDR2 are KGHSH and LQKENI. This CDR3 reads CASSPPSPAQVTYNEQFF. The CDR3 DNA is TGTGCCAGCTCACCACCCTCTCCTGCGCAGGTTACATACAATGAGCAGTTCTTC.

This sequence joins TRBV20-1 and TRBJ2-1, with D possibly being TRBD2 (5 bases). The length of the CDR3 is 15 residues. The germline V gene has CDR1 DFQATT and CDR2 SNEGSKA (reference sequence). V was pared by 3 bases and J by 3 bases, with 15 bases between. This CDR3 is CSARAEATNYNEQFF. In nucleotides, the CDR3 is TGCAGTGCTAGGGCGGAGGCCACCAACTACAATGAGCAGTTCTTC.

The sample holds many counts of this clonotype. The chain couples TRBV7-6 to TRBJ2-7; D possibly uses TRBD1 or TRBD2 (5 bases each). With 4 bases removed from V and 3 bases from J, the gap between germline ends came to 19 bases. This CDR3 contains 16 residues. Germline loops: CDR1 SGHVS, CDR2 FNYEAQ. The CDR3 nucleotides are TGTGCCAGCAGCTCCGGGGCGGGTTTTAACGGCTACGAGCAGTACTTC. This gives the protein CASSSGAGFNGYEQYF.

This clonotype has a handful of counts. The genes are TRBV20-1 and TRBJ2-7; 9 nucleotides agree with TRBD1. V was pared by 6 bases and J by 5 bases, with 8 bases of the junction left unmatched. Germline V gene lookup returns CDR1 DFQATT and CDR2 SNEGSKA (reference sequence). The CDR3 sequence is 13 residues long. The CDR3 DNA follows: TGCAGTGCGTCACAGGGGGCGGGAAACGAGCAGTACTTC. Its protein product is CSASQGAGNEQYF.